Presented here are 6 T cell receptor beta chains from one specimen sequenced in a study of blood T cell repertoires in COVID-19. Clones were read by immunoSEQ multiplex PCR, and TCRdb kept only the in-frame ones, dropping some. Of under 250,000 clones in the sample, around 83% are singletons; the top ten hold 2.5% to 3.5%. The specimen sequenced was peripheral blood. The receptors shown here come from a man aged 45-65 years with active or convalescent COVID-19.

The V and J genes are TRBV7-9 and TRBJ1-2; a weak D match, TRBD1 (5 bases). V lost 5 bases and J 1 base, leaving 26 bases between the germline ends. Germline V gives CDR1 SEHNR, CDR2 FQNEAQ (reference sequence). The CDR3 loop spans 19 amino acids. CDR3: CASSVAGNSMPFDNYGYTF. DNA for the CDR3: TGTGCCAGCAGCGTTGCAGGGAATTCAATGCCATTTGATAACTATGGCTACACCTTC.

This chain connects TRBV5-1 to TRBJ1-6; D perhaps matches TRBD1 (5 bases). From germline, CDR1 is SGHRS and CDR2 YFSETQ. The V end lost 1 base, the J end lost 0 bases, and 11 bases lay between the germline ends. This CDR3 region has 17 residues. CDR3 residues: CASSLLGGFSYNSPLHF. CDR3 coding DNA: TGCGCCAGCAGCTTGCTGGGGGGTTTCTCCTATAATTCACCCCTCCACTTT.

V usage is TRBV5-1 and J usage is TRBJ2-5; a weak D match, TRBD1 (6 bases). The CDR3 has 16 residues. V lost 0 bases to trimming and J lost 7 bases, with 19 bases between them. Germline V gene data show CDR1 as SGHRS and CDR2 as YFSETQ. The CDR3 here is CASSLEANLLGGTQYF. CDR3 bases: TGCGCCAGCAGCTTGGAGGCGAATTTATTAGGGGGGACCCAGTACTTC.

This chain links TRBV9 with TRBJ1-3; 8 bases match TRBD1. Germline-derived CDR1 and CDR2 are SGDLS and YYNGEE. Trimming removed 0 bases from V and 0 bases from J; junction bases left unmatched: 14. This CDR3 spans 20 amino acids. This CDR3 reads CASSVGRAGGSLYSGNTIYF. The CDR3 nucleotides are TGTGCCAGCAGCGTAGGTCGGGCAGGGGGCTCACTCTACTCTGGAAACACCATATATTTT.

The CDR3 reads CASSAYRGPNTEAFF. CDR3 coding DNA: TGCGCCAGCAGCGCCTACAGGGGGCCCAACACTGAAGCTTTCTTT. The chain employs TRBV4-3 and TRBJ1-1; 9 bases align to TRBD1. This CDR3 has 15 amino acids. CDR1 is LGHNA and CDR2 is YSLEER in the germline V gene. With 5 bases clipped from V and 2 bases from J, the junction kept 6 bases outside the gene matches.

This clone was observed once. The V call is TRBV15, the J call TRBJ2-7; TRBD1 matches at 7 bases. Looked up from germline, CDR1 is LNHNV and CDR2 is YYDKDF (reference sequence). Unmatched junction bases numbered 11, after V lost 3 bases and J lost 3 bases. This CDR3 contains 16 residues. The CDR3 loop is CATSRLLRQGFYEQYF. DNA of the CDR3: TGTGCCACCAGCAGGCTCCTTCGACAGGGATTCTACGAGCAGTACTTC.